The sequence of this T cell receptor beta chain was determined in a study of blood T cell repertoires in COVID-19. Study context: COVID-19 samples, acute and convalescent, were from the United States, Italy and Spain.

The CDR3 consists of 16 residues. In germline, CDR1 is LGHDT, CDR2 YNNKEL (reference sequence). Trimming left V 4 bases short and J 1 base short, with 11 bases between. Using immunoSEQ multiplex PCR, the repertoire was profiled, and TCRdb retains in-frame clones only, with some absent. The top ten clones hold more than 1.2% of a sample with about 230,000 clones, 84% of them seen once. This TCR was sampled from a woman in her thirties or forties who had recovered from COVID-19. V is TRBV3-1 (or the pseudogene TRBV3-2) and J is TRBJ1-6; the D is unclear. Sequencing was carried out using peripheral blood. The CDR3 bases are TGTGCCAGCAGCCCGGCCCCGGGATCCTATAATTCACCCCTCCACTTT. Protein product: CASSPAPGSYNSPLHF.